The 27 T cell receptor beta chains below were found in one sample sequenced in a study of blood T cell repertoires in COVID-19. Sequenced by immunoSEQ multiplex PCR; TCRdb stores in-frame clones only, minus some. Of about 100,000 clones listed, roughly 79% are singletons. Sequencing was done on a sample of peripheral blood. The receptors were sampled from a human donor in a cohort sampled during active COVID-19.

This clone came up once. DNA for the CDR3: TGTGCCATCTCAGGGGGTAAGTTCTTTCAGCCCCAGCATTTT. Translating it yields CAISGGKFFQPQHF. J is TRBJ1-5 and V is TRBV28; TRBD1 agrees at 7 bases. This CDR3 comprises 14 residues. Germline V lookup: CDR1 MDHEN, CDR2 SYDVKM. J was trimmed by 6 bases and V by 10 bases; bases with no gene match: 12.

The CDR3 reads CASSPDSTSEQYF. DNA for the CDR3: TGCGCCAGCAGCCCGGACAGCACCTCCGAGCAGTACTTC. The chain carries TRBV5-1 and TRBJ2-7, with a tentative D call TRBD1 (6 bases). Germline assignment: CDR1 SGHRS and CDR2 YFSETQ. V gave up 4 bases and J gave up 6 bases, with 14 bases separating them. The CDR3 runs 13 residues.

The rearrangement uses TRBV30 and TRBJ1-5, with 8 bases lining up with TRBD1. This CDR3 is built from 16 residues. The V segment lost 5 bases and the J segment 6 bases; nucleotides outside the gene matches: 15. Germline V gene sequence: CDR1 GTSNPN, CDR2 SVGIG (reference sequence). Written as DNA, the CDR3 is TGTGCCTGGTCAATCAGGGGGCCTCGACTTATTCAGCCCCAGCATTTT. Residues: CAWSIRGPRLIQPQHF.

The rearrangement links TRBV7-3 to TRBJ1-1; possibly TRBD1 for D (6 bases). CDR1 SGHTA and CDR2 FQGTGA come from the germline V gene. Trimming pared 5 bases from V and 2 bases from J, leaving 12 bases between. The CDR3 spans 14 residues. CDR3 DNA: TGTGCCAGCAGCCCCGGGACACCCAACACTGAAGCTTTCTTT. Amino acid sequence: CASSPGTPNTEAFF.

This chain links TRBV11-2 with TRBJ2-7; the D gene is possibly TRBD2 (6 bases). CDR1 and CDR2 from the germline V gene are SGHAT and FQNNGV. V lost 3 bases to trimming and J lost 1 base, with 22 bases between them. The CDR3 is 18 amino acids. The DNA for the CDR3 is TGTGCCAGCAGCTTGTCATATAACCGGGACTCACCATCCTACGAGCAGTACTTC. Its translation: CASSLSYNRDSPSYEQYF. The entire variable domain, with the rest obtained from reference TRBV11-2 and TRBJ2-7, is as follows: EAGVAQSPRYKIIEKRQSVAFWCNPISGHATLYWYQQILGQGPKLLIQFQNNGVVDDSQLPKDRFSAERLKGVDSTLKIQPAKLEDSAVYLCASSLSYNRDSPSYEQYFGPGTRLTVT.

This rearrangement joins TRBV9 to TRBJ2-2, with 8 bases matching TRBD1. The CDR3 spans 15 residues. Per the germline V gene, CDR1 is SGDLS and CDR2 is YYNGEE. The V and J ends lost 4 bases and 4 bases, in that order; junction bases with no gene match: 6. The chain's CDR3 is CASSFRTGSTGELFF. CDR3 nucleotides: TGTGCCAGCAGCTTCAGGACAGGGAGCACCGGGGAGCTGTTTTTT.

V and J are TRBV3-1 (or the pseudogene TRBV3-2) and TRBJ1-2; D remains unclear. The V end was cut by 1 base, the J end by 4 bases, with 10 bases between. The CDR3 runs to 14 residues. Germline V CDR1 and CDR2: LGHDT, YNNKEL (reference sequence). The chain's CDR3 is CASSQGGVIYGYTF. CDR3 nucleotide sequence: TGTGCCAGCAGCCAAGGGGGAGTTATCTATGGCTACACCTTC.

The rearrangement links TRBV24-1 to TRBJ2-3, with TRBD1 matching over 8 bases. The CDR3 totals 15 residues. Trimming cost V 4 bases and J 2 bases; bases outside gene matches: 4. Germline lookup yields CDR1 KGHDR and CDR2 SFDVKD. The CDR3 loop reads CATSDPGQDTDTQYF. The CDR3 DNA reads TGTGCCACCAGTGACCCGGGACAGGACACAGATACGCAGTATTTT.

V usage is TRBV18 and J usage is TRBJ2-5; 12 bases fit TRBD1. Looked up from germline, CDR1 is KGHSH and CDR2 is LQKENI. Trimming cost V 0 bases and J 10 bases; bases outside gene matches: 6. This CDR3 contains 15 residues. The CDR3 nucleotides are TGTGCCAGCTCACCACCAGCCGGGACAGGGGGCGACCAGTACTTC. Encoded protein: CASSPPAGTGGDQYF.

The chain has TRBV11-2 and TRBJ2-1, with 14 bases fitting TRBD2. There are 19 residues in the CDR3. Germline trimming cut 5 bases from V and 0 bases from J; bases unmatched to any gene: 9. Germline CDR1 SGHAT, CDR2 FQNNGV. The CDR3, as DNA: TGTGCCAGCAGCCTGACGACTAGCGGGAGGGGATTCTCCTACAATGAGCAGTTCTTC. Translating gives CASSLTTSGRGFSYNEQFF.

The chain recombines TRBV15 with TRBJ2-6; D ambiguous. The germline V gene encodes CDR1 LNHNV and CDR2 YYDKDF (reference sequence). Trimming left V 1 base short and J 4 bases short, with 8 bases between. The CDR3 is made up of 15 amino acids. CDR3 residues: CATSRGGTGANVLTF. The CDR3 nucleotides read TGTGCCACCAGCAGAGGAGGAACCGGGGCCAACGTCCTGACTTTC.

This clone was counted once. The CDR3 sequence: CSVGEGGSTEAFF. CDR3 coding DNA: TGCAGCGTAGGGGAGGGAGGCAGCACTGAAGCTTTCTTT. The chain couples TRBV29-1 to TRBJ1-1; perhaps TRBD1 as D (5 bases). Germline lookup yields CDR1 SQVTM and CDR2 ANQGSEA. There are 13 residues in the CDR3. Trimming stripped 6 bases from V and 4 bases from J, with 15 bases between.

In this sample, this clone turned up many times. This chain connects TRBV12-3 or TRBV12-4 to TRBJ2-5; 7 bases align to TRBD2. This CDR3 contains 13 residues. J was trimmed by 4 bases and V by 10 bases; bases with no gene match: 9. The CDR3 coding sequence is TGTGCCACCCGACTAGCCGCGGGAGAGACCCAGTACTTC. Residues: CATRLAAGETQYF.

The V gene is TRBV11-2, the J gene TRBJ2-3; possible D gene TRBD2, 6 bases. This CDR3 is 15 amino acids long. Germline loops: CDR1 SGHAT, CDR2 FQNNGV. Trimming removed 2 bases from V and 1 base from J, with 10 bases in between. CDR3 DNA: TGTGCCAGCAGCTTACCGGGCGGGGGCACAGATACGCAGTATTTT. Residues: CASSLPGGGTDTQYF.

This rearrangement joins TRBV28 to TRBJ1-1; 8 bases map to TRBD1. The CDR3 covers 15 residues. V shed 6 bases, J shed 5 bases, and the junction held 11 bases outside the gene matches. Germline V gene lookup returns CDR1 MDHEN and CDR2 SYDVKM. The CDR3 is CASRSQDRVLTEAFF. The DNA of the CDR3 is TGTGCCAGCAGATCCCAGGACAGGGTGTTAACTGAAGCTTTCTTT.

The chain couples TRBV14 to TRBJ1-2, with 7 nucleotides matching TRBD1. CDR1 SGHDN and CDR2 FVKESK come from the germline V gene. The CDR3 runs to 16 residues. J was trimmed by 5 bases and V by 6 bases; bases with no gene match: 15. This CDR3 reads CASSATMTGTEYGYTF. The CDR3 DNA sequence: TGTGCCAGCAGTGCAACGATGACCGGGACAGAATATGGCTACACCTTC. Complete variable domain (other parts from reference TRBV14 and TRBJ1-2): EAGVTQFPSHSVIEKGQTVTLRCDPISGHDNLYWYRRVMGKEIKFLLHFVKESKQDESGMPNNRFLAERTGGTYSTLKVQPAELEDSGVYFCASSATMTGTEYGYTFGSGTRLTVV.

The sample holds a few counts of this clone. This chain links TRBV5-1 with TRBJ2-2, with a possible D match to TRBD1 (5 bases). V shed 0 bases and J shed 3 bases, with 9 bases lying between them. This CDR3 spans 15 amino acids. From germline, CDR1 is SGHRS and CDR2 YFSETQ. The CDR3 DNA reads TGCGCCAGCAGCTTGGTCCAGGGTCACACCGGGGAGCTGTTTTTT. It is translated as CASSLVQGHTGELFF.

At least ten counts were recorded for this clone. The CDR3 DNA is TGCGCCAGCAGCTGGCTGGGTAGGGGTGCGGTGGATGAGCAGTTCTTC. It specifies CASSWLGRGAVDEQFF. V is TRBV5-1 and J is TRBJ2-1, with a weak D call TRBD1 (5 bases). V was shortened by 3 bases and J by 8 bases, with 21 bases between the two germline ends. The CDR3 is made up of 16 amino acids. Looked up from germline, CDR1 is SGHRS and CDR2 is YFSETQ.

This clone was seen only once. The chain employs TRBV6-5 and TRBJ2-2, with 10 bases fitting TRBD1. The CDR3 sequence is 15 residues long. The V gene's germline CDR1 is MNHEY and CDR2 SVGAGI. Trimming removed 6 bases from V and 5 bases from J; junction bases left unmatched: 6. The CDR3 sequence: CASRNDRGQTGELFF. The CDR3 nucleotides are TGTGCCAGCAGAAACGACAGGGGGCAAACCGGGGAGCTGTTTTTT.

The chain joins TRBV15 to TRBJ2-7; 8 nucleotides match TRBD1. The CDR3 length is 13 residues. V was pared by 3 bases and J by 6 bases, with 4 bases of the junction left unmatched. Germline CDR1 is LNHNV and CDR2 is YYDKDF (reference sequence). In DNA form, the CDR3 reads TGTGCCACCAGCAGGGGAGGACAGGGCGAGCAGTACTTC. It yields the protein CATSRGGQGEQYF.

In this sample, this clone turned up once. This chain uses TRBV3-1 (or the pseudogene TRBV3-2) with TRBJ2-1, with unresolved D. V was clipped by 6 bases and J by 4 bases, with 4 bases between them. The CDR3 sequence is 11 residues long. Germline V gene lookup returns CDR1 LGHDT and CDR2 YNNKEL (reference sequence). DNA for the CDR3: TGTGCCAGCAGTACTTACAATGAGCAGTTCTTC. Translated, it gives CASSTYNEQFF.

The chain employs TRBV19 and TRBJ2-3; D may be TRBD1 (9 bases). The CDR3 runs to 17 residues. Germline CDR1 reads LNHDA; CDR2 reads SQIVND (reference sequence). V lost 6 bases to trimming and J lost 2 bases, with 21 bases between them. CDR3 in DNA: TGTGCCAGTAGCCTCGGGGGGGGGACAGGGAACACAGATACGCAGTATTTT. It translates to CASSLGGGTGNTDTQYF.

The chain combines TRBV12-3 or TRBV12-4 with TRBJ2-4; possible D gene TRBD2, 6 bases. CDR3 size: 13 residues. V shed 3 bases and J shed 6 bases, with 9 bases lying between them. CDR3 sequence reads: CASSLTSRNIQYF. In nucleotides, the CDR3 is TGTGCCAGCAGTTTGACTAGTCGAAACATTCAGTACTTC.

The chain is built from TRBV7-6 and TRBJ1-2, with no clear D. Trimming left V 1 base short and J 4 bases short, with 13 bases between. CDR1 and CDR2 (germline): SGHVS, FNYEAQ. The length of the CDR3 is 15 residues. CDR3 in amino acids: CASSLGGGRGYGYTF. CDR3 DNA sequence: TGTGCCAGCAGCTTAGGTGGAGGCCGCGGCTATGGCTACACCTTC.

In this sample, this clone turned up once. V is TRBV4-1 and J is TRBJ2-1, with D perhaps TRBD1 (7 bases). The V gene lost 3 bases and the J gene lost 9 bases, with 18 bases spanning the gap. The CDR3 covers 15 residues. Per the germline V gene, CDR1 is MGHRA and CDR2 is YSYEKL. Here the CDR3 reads CASSQGGIPGGEQFF. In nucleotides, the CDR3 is TGCGCCAGCAGCCAGGGGGGAATTCCAGGGGGTGAGCAGTTCTTC.

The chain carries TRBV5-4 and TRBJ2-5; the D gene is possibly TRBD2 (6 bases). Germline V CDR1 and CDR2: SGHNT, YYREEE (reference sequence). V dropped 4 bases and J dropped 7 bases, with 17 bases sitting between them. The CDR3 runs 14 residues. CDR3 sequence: CASSEATSVATQYF. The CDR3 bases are TGTGCCAGCAGCGAGGCGACTAGTGTTGCGACCCAGTACTTC.

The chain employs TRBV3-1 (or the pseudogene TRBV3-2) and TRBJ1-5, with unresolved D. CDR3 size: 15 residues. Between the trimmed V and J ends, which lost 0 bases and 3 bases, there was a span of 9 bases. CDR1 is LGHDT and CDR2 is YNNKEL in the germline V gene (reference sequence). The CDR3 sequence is CASSQDRLSNQPQHF. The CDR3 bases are TGTGCCAGCAGCCAAGATAGACTTTCCAATCAGCCCCAGCATTTT.